Included here is one T cell receptor beta chain sequence, with context. The germline V and J ends were trimmed by 2 bases and 11 bases, with 10 bases remaining between them. CDR3 length equals 13 residues. The germline CDR1 and CDR2 sequences are SGHDN and FVKESK. The data originate from a study of technical replicates of blood from a few donors. Data came from immunoSEQ multiplex PCR; TCRdb stores just in-frame clones and leaves some out. The table has about 63,000 clones, around nine tenths seen once. Material: PBMCs. The origin of this receptor is a human donor in good health. Some clones in this sample may be carry-over from other donors' samples. The V and J genes are TRBV14 and TRBJ1-6; maybe TRBD1 (6 bases). The CDR3 DNA reads as TGTGCCAGCAGCCAAACAGGGTTTACACCCCTCCACTTT. Translation: CASSQTGFTPLHF.